A single sample gave rise to the 5 T cell receptor beta chains below, sequenced in a study of T cells after yellow fever vaccination. One entry per CDR3 protein results from TCRdb running MiXCR on the 5' RACE reads. The sample lists about 580,000 distinct CDR3 sequences; about a sixth were seen once. Sequenced material: PBMCs, taken less than 6 days after the first yellow fever vaccination. These receptors were obtained from a man between 18 and 29 years old who received the YFV17D yellow fever vaccine.

This clonotype has a handful of counts. The chain joins TRBV11-2 to TRBJ2-3; maybe TRBD1 (6 bases). Germline V lookup: CDR1 SGHAT, CDR2 FQNNGV. The CDR3 has 17 residues. V lost 6 bases, J lost 1 base, and 20 bases lay in between. The CDR3 coding sequence is TGTGCCAGCAGGGATAACAGGTTGGGGGCTGGCACAGATACGCAGTATTTT. This translates into CASRDNRLGAGTDTQYF. Full variable domain (remainder filled in from reference TRBV11-2 and TRBJ2-3): EAGVAQSPRYKIIEKRQSVAFWCNPISGHATLYWYQQILGQGPKLLIQFQNNGVVDDSQLPKDRFSAERLKGVDSTLKIQPAKLEDSAVYLCASRDNRLGAGTDTQYFGPGTRLTVL.

The table lists this clonotype with a few counts. V usage is TRBV9 and J usage is TRBJ2-3; D might be TRBD2 (5 bases). The CDR3 sequence is 14 residues long. Germline CDR1 is SGDLS and CDR2 is YYNGEE. V lost 1 base, J lost 6 bases, and 12 bases lay in between. CDR3 nucleotide sequence: TGTGCCAGCAGCGTAATGCCTAGCCCCGATACGCAGTATTTT. Encoded protein: CASSVMPSPDTQYF. Full variable domain (missing parts from reference TRBV9 and TRBJ2-3): DSGVTQTPKHLITATGQRVTLRCSPRSGDLSVYWYQQSLDQGLQFLIQYYNGEERAKGNILERFSAQQFPDLHSELNLSSLELGDSALYFCASSVMPSPDTQYFGPGTRLTVL.

This clonotype turned up a few times. The chain employs TRBV6-1 and TRBJ1-2; 12 bases are a match to TRBD1. The CDR3 contains 14 residues. V lost 6 bases, J lost 6 bases, and 5 bases stayed unmatched. Per germline, CDR1 MNHNS and CDR2 SASEGT. As DNA, the CDR3 is TGTGCCAGCAGAAGGGACAGGGGGCCAAATGGCTACACCTTC. Amino acid sequence: CASRRDRGPNGYTF.

Many counts were recorded for this clonotype. The chain combines TRBV5-1 with TRBJ2-1; the match to TRBD2 covers 11 bases. Trimming cost V 4 bases and J 5 bases; bases outside gene matches: 11. This CDR3 spans 17 amino acids. The V gene's germline CDR1 is SGHRS and CDR2 YFSETQ. CDR3 loop: CASSTPPGTSGHNEQFF. In DNA, the CDR3 is TGCGCCAGCAGCACCCCTCCCGGGACTAGCGGACACAATGAGCAGTTCTTC.

In this sample, this clonotype turned up a few times. The chain couples TRBV10-3 to TRBJ1-2; maybe TRBD1 (6 bases). The CDR3 loop spans 12 amino acids. V was trimmed by 8 bases and J by 4 bases, leaving 11 bases between them. Germline values: CDR1 ENHRY, CDR2 SYGVKD. The CDR3 DNA reads TGTGCCATCGAGGACAGAGGCTATGGCTACACCTTC. It specifies CAIEDRGYGYTF.